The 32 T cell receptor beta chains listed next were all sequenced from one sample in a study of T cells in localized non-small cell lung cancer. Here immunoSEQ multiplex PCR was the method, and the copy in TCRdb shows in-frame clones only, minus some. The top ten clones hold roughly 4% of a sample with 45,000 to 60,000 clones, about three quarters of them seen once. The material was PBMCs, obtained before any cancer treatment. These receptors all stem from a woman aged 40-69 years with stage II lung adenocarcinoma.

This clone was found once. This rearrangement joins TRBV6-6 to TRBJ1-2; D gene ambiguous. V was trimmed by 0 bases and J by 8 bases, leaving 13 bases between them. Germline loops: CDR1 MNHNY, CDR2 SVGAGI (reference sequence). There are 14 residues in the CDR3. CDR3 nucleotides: TGTGCCAGCAGTTACTCACGGCTAATGGGAGGCTACACCTTC. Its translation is CASSYSRLMGGYTF.

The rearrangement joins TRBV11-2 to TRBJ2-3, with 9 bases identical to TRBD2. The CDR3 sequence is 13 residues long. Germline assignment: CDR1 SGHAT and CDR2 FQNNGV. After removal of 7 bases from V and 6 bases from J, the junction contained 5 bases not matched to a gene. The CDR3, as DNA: TGTGCCAGCACCCTTAGCGGGGGTGATACGCAGTATTTT. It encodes CASTLSGGDTQYF.

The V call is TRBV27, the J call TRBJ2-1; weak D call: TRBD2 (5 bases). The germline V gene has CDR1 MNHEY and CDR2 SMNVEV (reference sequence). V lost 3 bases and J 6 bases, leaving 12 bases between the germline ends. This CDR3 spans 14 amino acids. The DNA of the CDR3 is TGTGCCAGCAGTTTCCGAGGGTCCCTCAATGAGCAGTTCTTC. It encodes CASSFRGSLNEQFF.

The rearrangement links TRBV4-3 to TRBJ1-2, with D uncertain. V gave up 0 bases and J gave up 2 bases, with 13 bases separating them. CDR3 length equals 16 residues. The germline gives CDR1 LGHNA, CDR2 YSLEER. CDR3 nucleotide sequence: TGCGCCAGCAGCCAAGAAGCGAACGGAGGGAACTATGGCTACACCTTC. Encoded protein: CASSQEANGGNYGYTF.

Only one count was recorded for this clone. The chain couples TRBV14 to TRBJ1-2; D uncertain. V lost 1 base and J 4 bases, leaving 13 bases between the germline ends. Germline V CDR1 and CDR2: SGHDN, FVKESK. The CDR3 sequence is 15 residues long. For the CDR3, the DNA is TGTGCCAGCAGCCAAGCTGGTAAAGGGAGCTATGGCTACACCTTC. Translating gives CASSQAGKGSYGYTF.

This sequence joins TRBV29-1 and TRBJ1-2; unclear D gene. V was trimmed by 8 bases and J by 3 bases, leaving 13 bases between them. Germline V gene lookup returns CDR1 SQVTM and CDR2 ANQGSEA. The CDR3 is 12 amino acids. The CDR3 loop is CSPPPKHYGYTF. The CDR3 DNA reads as TGCAGCCCCCCCCCGAAACACTATGGCTACACCTTC.

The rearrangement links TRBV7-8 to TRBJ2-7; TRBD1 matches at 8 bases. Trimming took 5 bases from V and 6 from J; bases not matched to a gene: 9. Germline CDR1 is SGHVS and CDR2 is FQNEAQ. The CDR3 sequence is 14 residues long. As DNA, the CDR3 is TGTGCCAGCAGCAATACAGGGGGTCGTGGCGAGCAGTACTTC. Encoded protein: CASSNTGGRGEQYF.

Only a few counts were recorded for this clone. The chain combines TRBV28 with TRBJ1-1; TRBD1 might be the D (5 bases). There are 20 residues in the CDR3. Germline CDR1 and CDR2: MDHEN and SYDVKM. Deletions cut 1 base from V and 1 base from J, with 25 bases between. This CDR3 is CASSLSASGGKLKRNTEAFF. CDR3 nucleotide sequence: TGTGCCAGCAGTTTATCCGCAAGTGGGGGAAAGTTGAAACGGAACACTGAAGCTTTCTTT.

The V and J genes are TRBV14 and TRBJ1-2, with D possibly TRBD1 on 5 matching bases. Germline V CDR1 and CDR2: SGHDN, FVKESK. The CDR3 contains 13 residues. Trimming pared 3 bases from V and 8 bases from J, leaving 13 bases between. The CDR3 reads CASSHVTQGGYTF. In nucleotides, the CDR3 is TGTGCCAGCAGCCACGTAACTCAGGGCGGCTACACCTTC.

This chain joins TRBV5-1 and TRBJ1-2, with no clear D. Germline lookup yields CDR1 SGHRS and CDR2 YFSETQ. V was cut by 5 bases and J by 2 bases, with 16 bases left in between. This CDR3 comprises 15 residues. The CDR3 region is CASRPGPTTNYGYTF. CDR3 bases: TGCGCCAGCAGGCCCGGGCCAACCACAAACTATGGCTACACCTTC.

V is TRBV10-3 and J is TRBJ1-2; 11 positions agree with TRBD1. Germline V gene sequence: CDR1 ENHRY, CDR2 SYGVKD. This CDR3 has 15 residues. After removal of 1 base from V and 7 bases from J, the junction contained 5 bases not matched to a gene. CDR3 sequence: CAISELDRGRSGYTF. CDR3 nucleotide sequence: TGTGCCATCAGTGAGTTGGACAGGGGGCGGAGTGGCTACACCTTC.

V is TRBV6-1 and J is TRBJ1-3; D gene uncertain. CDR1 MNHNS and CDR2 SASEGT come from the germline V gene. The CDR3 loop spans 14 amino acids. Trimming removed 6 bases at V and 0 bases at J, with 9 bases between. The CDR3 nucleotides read TGTGCCAGCAGAGTCGACCACTCTGGAAACACCATATATTTT. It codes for CASRVDHSGNTIYF.

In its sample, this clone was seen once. CDR3 residues: CASSFQGWDYGYTF. The CDR3 region has the DNA TGTGCCAGCAGCTTCCAGGGTTGGGACTATGGCTACACCTTC. The chain employs TRBV5-6 and TRBJ1-2; TRBD1 is a possible D gene (5 bases). The CDR3 totals 14 residues. Germline values: CDR1 SGHDT, CDR2 YYEEEE. Trimming took 2 bases from V and 3 from J, leaving 11 bases between them.

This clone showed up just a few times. CDR3 protein: CASSEDLGDSPLHF. DNA for the CDR3: TGTGCCAGCAGCGAGGACTTGGGCGATTCACCCCTCCACTTT. The chain combines TRBV5-6 with TRBJ1-6, with unresolved D. The germline V and J ends were trimmed by 4 bases and 8 bases, with 13 bases remaining between them. CDR3 length: 14 residues. Germline V CDR1 and CDR2: SGHDT, YYEEEE.

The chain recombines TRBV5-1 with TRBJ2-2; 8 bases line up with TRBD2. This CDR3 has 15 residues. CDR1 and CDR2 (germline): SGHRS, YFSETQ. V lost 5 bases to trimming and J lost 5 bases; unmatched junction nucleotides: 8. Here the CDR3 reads CASRVSLAGTGELFF. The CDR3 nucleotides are TGCGCCAGCAGAGTGAGCCTAGCGGGTACCGGGGAGCTGTTTTTT. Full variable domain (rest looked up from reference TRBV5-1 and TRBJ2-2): KAGVTQTPRYLIKTRGQQVTLSCSPISGHRSVSWYQQTPGQGLQFLFEYFSETQRNKGNFPGRFSGRQFSNSRSEMNVSTLELGDSALYLCASRVSLAGTGELFFGEGSRLTVL.

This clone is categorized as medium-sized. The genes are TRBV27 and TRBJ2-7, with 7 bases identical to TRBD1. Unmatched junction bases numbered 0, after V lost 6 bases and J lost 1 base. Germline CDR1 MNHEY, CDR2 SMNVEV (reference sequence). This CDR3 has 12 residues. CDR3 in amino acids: CASRGQSYEQYF. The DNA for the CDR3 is TGTGCCAGCAGGGGACAGTCCTACGAGCAGTACTTC.

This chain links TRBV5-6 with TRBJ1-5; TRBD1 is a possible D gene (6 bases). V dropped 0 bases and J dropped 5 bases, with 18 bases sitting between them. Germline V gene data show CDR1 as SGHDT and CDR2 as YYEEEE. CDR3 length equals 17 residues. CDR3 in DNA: TGTGCCAGCAGCTTGGGTCCAGACCTGACAGGAGATCAGCCCCAGCATTTT. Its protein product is CASSLGPDLTGDQPQHF.

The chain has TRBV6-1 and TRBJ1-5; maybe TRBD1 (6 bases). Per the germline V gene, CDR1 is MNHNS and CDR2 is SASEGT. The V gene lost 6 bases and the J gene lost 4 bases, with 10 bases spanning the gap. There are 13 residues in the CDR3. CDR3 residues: CASRGAGNQPQHF. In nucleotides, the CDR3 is TGTGCCAGCAGGGGGGCTGGAAATCAGCCCCAGCATTTT.

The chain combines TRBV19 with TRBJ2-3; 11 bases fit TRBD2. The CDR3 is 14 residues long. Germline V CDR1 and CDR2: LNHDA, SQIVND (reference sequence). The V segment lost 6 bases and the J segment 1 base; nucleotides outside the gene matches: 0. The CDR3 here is CASRGLAGTDTQYF. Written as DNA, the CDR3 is TGTGCCAGTAGGGGACTAGCGGGCACAGATACGCAGTATTTT.

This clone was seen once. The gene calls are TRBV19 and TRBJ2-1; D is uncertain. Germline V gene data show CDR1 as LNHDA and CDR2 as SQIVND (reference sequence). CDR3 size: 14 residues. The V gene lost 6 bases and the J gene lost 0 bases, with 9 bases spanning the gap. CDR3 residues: CASRAPTSYNEQFF. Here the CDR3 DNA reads TGTGCCAGTAGAGCCCCAACCTCCTACAATGAGCAGTTCTTC.

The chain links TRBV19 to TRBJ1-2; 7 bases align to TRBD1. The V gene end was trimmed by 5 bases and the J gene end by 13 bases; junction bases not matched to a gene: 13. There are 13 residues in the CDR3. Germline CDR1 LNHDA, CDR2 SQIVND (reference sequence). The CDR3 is CASSPTGTAGSTF. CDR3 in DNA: TGTGCCAGTAGTCCCACCGGGACAGCCGGTTCCACCTTC. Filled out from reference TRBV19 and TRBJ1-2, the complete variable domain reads DGGITQSPKYLFRKEGQNVTLSCEQNLNHDAMYWYRQDPGQGLRLIYYSQIVNDFQKGDIAEGYSVSREKKESFPLTVTSAQKNPTAFYLCASSPTGTAGSTFGSGTRLTVV.

The CDR3 sequence: CASSARGQRTDTQYF. The CDR3 bases are TGTGCCAGCAGTGCCCGTGGACAGCGCACAGATACGCAGTATTTT. V and J are TRBV6-1 and TRBJ2-3; TRBD1 is a possible D gene (6 bases). V gave up 4 bases and J gave up 1 base, with 12 bases separating them. The CDR3 runs to 15 residues. The germline V gene has CDR1 MNHNS and CDR2 SASEGT.

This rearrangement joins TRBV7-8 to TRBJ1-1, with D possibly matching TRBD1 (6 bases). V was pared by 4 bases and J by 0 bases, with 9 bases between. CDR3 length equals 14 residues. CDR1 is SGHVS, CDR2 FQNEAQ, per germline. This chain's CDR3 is CASSSYRVNTEAFF. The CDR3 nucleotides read TGTGCCAGCAGCTCCTACAGGGTGAACACTGAAGCTTTCTTT.

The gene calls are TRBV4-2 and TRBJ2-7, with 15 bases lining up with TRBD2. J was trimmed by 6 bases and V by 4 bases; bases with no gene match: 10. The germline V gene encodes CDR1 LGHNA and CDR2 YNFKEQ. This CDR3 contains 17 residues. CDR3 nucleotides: TGTGCCAGCAGCCCCCGGACTAGCGGGGGGGCAACCGGCGAGCAGTACTTC. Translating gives CASSPRTSGGATGEQYF.

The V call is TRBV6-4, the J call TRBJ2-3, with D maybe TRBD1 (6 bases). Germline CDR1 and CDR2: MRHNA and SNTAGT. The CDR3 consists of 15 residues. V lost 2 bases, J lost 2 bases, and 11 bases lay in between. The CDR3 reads CASSDVGGYTDTQYF. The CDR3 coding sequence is TGTGCCAGCAGTGACGTTGGGGGCTACACAGATACGCAGTATTTT.

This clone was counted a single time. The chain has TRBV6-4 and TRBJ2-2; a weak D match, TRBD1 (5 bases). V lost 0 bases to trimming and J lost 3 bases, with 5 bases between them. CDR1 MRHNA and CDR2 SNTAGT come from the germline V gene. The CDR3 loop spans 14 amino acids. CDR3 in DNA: TGTGCCAGCAGTGACTCACAGGACACCGGGGAGCTGTTTTTT. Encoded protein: CASSDSQDTGELFF.

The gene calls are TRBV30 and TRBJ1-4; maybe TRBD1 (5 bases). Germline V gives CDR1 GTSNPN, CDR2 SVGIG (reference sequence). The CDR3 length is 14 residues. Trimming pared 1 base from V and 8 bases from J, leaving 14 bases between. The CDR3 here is CAWSGREGWEKLFF. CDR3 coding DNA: TGTGCCTGGAGTGGCAGGGAGGGTTGGGAAAAACTGTTTTTT.

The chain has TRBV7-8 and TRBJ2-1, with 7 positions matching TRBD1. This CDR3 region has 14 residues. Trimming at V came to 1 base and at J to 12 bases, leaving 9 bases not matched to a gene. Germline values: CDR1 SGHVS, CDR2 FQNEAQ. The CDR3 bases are TGTGCCAGCAGCTTAGAAAGGACAGGCTACGGGCAGTTCTTC. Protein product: CASSLERTGYGQFF.

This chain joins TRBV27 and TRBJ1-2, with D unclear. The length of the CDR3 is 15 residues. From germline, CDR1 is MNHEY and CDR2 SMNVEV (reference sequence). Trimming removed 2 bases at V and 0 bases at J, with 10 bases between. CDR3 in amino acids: CASSLSHLANYGYTF. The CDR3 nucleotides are TGTGCCAGCAGTTTAAGCCATTTAGCTAACTATGGCTACACCTTC.

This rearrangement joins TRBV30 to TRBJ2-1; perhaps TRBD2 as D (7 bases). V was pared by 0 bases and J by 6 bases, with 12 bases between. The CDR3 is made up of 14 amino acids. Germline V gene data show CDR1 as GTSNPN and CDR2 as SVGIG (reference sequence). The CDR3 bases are TGTGCCTGGAGTGTACTGGGGGGGGCCAATGAGCAGTTCTTC. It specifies CAWSVLGGANEQFF.

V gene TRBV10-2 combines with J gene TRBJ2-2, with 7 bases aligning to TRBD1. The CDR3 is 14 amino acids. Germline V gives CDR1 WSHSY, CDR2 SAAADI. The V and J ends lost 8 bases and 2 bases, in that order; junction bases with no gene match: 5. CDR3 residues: CASQTGRNTGELFF. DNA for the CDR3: TGCGCCAGCCAGACAGGGAGAAACACCGGGGAGCTGTTTTTT.

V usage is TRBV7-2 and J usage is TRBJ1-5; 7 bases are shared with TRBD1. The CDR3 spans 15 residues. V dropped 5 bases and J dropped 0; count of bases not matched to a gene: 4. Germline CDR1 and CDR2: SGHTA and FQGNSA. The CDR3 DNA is TGTGCCAGCAGCCGCAGGGGGTTTAGCAATCAGCCCCAGCATTTT. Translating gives CASSRRGFSNQPQHF. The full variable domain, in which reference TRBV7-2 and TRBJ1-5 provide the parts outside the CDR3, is GAGVSQSPSNKVTEKGKDVELRCDPISGHTALYWYRQSLGQGLEFLIYFQGNSAPDKSGLPSDRFSAERTGGSVSTLTIQRTQQEDSAVYLCASSRRGFSNQPQHFGDGTRLSIL.